What follows is one T cell receptor beta chain and its context. Its antigen is currently unknown. Other DNA sequences in the sample encode the same CDR3. Assay: immunoSEQ multiplex PCR; the TCRdb copy retains only in-frame clones and omits some. The sample carries 350,000 to 500,000 clones, roughly 91% recorded once. Indicated treatment: over 15 received Ad26.COV2.S at low or high dose, single or two shots; several received placebo; per-sample allocation not given. The study sampled participants on day 63 after the first vaccine or placebo injection. This record comes from a study of Ad26.COV2.S vaccination and SARS-CoV-2 variants. Study-level information: Within the COV1001 Ad26.COV2.S trial arm, the donor was enrolled. The study gave Ad26.COV2.S intramuscularly, once or twice 56 days apart.

The CDR3 contains 13 residues. The germline gives CDR1 SGHDT, CDR2 YYEEEE. V lost 2 bases and J lost 1, with 5 bases in between. Study-wide results and caveats: Breadth and depth estimates from TCRs may understate total T cell responses. Comparability of non-spike TCR breadth was observed across vaccine and placebo recipients.

The clonotype originates from a person aged 18-65 years who received the Ad26.COV2.S COVID-19 vaccine or a placebo. The chain carries TRBV5-6 and TRBJ2-3; D unclear. Sequenced here: peripheral blood, sampled in a trial of Ad26.COV2.S vaccine versus placebo. CDR3 in amino acids: CASSLTGTDTQYF. DNA of the CDR3: TGTGCCAGCAGCTTAACAGGCACAGATACGCAGTATTTT.